The rows below give T cell receptor beta chains drawn from one sample of a study of spatial heterogeneity in lung cancer. TCRdb re-called the 5' RACE reads through MiXCR, storing one row per CDR3 protein. This table has hundreds of distinct CDR3 sequences, approximately 22% appearing once. The specimen comprised lung tumor tissue, sampled at surgery. The receptors originated from a male donor with early-stage non-small cell lung cancer. CDR3s include the opening cysteine and the closing phenylalanine or tryptophan. A D gene is named only where the DNA matches it firmly. The size of a clone is reported for some rows only, either as once, few or many, or as a class for expanded clones.

clone_size | d_call | j_call | v_call | cdr3_aa | cdr3_nt
- | TRBD2 | TRBJ2-2 | TRBV9 | CASSVQRGQGNTGELFF | TGTGCCAGCAGCGTTCAGCGGGGCCAAGGGAACACCGGGGAGCTGTTTTTT
medium-sized | TRBD2 | TRBJ2-1 | TRBV10-3 | CAIRDTERGNNEQFF | TGTGCCATCAGAGACACCGAGCGGGGCAACAATGAGCAGTTCTTC
large | - | TRBJ1-5 | TRBV18 | CASSRGRVSNQPQHF | TGTGCCAGCTCACGTGGACGGGTGAGCAATCAGCCCCAGCATTTT
medium-sized | - | TRBJ1-6 | TRBV18 | CASSSGNSPLHF | TGTGCCAGCTCATCCGGGAACTCACCCCTCCACTTT
large | - | TRBJ1-2 | TRBV6-6 | CASSPAAGAGGYTF | TGTGCCAGCAGTCCCGCGGCAGGGGCGGGAGGCTACACCTTC
- | - | TRBJ2-2 | TRBV9 | CASSVSTGELFF | TGTGCCAGCAGCGTCAGCACCGGGGAGCTGTTTTTT
- | - | TRBJ2-1 | TRBV19 | CATWPGPYNEQFF | TGTGCCACTTGGCCAGGGCCCTACAATGAGCAGTTCTTC
medium-sized | TRBD2 | TRBJ2-5 | TRBV20-1 | CSASGLVGETQYF | TGCAGTGCCAGTGGACTAGTCGGGGAGACCCAGTACTTC
- | - | TRBJ2-5 | TRBV5-1 | CASSSGGGETQYF | TGCGCCAGCAGCTCGGGCGGCGGGGAGACCCAGTACTTC
- | - | TRBJ2-2 | TRBV7-2 | CASSLQRTGELFF | TGTGCCAGCAGCTTACAGAGAACCGGGGAGCTGTTTTTT
large | - | TRBJ2-3 | TRBV18 | CASSPSIGTGGDTQYF | TGTGCCAGCTCACCATCGATTGGAACTGGGGGAGATACGCAGTATTTT
- | TRBD1 | TRBJ1-2 | TRBV2 | CASSVGEDRANYGYTF | TGTGCCAGCAGTGTAGGAGAGGACAGGGCTAACTATGGCTACACCTTC
hyperexpanded | TRBD1 | TRBJ2-3 | TRBV10-3 | CAISEWTGEADTQYF | TGTGCCATCAGTGAGTGGACAGGGGAGGCAGATACGCAGTATTTT
medium-sized | - | TRBJ2-1 | TRBV29-1 | CSVDPGLLYNEQFF | TGCAGCGTTGACCCAGGGTTGCTCTACAATGAGCAGTTCTTC
large | - | TRBJ2-5 | TRBV10-1 | CASSETGLKETQYF | TGCGCCAGCAGTGAGACAGGACTAAAAGAGACCCAGTACTTC
large | TRBD1 | TRBJ1-1 | TRBV27 | CASQTGMNTEAFF | TGTGCCAGCCAGACAGGGATGAACACTGAAGCTTTCTTT
medium-sized | - | TRBJ2-5 | TRBV28 | CASSYTRPGQSEETQYF | TGTGCCAGCAGTTACACTCGCCCCGGACAGTCGGAAGAGACCCAGTACTTC
few | - | TRBJ2-2 | TRBV4-2 | CASSPVTGNTGELFF | TGTGCCAGCAGCCCAGTGACAGGGAACACCGGGGAGCTGTTTTTT
once | - | TRBJ2-1 | TRBV7-2 | CASSQGTGRPEQFF | TGTGCCAGCAGCCAAGGGACTGGACGACCTGAGCAGTTCTTC
large | - | TRBJ2-6 | TRBV6-5 | CASSYLIAGFPSGANVLTF | TGTGCCAGCAGTTACCTCATTGCCGGGTTCCCCTCTGGGGCCAACGTCCTGACTTTC
medium-sized | - | TRBJ2-2 | TRBV6-2/TRBV6-3 | CASSRVNTGELFF | TGTGCCAGCAGTAGGGTGAACACCGGGGAGCTGTTTTTT
- | TRBD2 | TRBJ2-3 | TRBV14 | CASSPGGDTQYF | TGTGCCAGCAGCCCGGGAGGCGATACGCAGTATTTT
large | - | TRBJ2-1 | TRBV28 | CASAESQPESSYNEQFF | TGTGCCAGCGCGGAGAGCCAACCAGAGAGCTCCTACAATGAGCAGTTCTTC
large | TRBD1 | TRBJ2-5 | TRBV28 | CASSLWDRNKETQYF | TGTGCCAGCAGTTTATGGGACAGGAATAAAGAGACCCAGTACTTC
hyperexpanded | - | TRBJ2-1 | TRBV11-3 | CASSAEGSYNEQFF | TGTGCCAGCAGCGCAGAGGGCTCCTACAATGAGCAGTTCTTC
few | - | TRBJ1-6 | TRBV28 | CASSPGQIHNSPLHF | TGTGCCAGCAGTCCTGGACAGATACATAATTCACCCCTCCACTTT
few | TRBD1 | TRBJ2-1 | TRBV11-2 | CASSLDLGQGAHEQFF | TGTGCCAGCAGCTTAGATCTGGGACAGGGGGCGCATGAGCAGTTCTTC
medium-sized | - | TRBJ2-7 | TRBV28 | CASIQDYEQYF | TGTGCCAGCATTCAGGACTACGAGCAGTACTTC
- | - | TRBJ1-5 | TRBV2 | CASSEPSPNQPQHF | TGTGCCAGCAGTGAACCGTCCCCCAATCAGCCCCAGCATTTT